This T cell receptor (beta chain) is from a study of Graves' ophthalmopathy and Graves' hyperthyroidism. General observations from the study: Most expanded clonotypes from thyroid (those above 0.001 frequency) were also found in blood.

This clonotype was counted at least ten times. Its antigen remains unknown. Other autoimmune diseases, uncontrolled infections, pregnancy or lactation led to the exclusion of patients. Someone took the PBMCs out of approximately 10 ml of fresh peripheral blood. CDR1 and CDR2 from the germline V gene are DFQATT and SNEGSKA (reference sequence). The CDR3 consists of 13 residues. The trim removed 5 bases at V and 6 bases at J, leaving 7 bases unmatched. Amplification of the TCR beta CDR3 regions used RNA transcripts (as template). Amplification began with first-round RT-PCR using HTBI primers, then second-round multiplex PCR was performed. TCRdb reprocessed the multiplex PCR reads via MiXCR and lists one record per CDR3 protein. This table holds about 170,000 distinct CDR3 sequences, less than 45% found once.

V is TRBV20-1 and J is TRBJ1-5, with 7 bases lining up with TRBD1. The sample was peripheral blood. This clonotype was obtained from a woman aged 40 to 50 with Graves' ophthalmopathy. The CDR3 DNA is TGCAGTGCTCGCGACAGGGCCACTCAGCCCCAGCATTTT. Translating gives CSARDRATQPQHF.